This is a list of T cell receptor beta chains from one sample in a study of T cells in Graves' hyperthyroidism and ophthalmopathy. TCRdb re-called the multiplex PCR reads through MiXCR, storing one row per CDR3 protein. The data hold fewer than 400,000 distinct CDR3 sequences, with over 11% observed a single time. Specimen: blood. Every receptor here comes from a man aged 50-60 years with Graves' ophthalmopathy. Both conserved end residues are part of each CDR3. D genes are given only for firm matches. Clone size, where shown, is once, few, many, or a class for clones that have expanded.

v_gene	d_gene	j_gene	len	abundance	CDR3aa	CDR3nt
TRBV7-9	NA	TRBJ2-1	15	many	CASGPRAATYNEQFF	TGTGCCAGCGGCCCACGAGCGGCCACCTACAATGAGCAGTTCTTC
TRBV2	NA	TRBJ2-5	13	many	CASRTDGEGTQYF	TGTGCCAGCAGGACAGACGGAGAAGGGACCCAGTACTTC
TRBV15	NA	TRBJ1-6	13	many	CATSRDLPSPLHF	TGTGCCACCAGCAGAGATTTGCCGTCACCCCTCCACTTT
TRBV29-1	NA	TRBJ2-7	13	many	CSVDGQGYYEQYF	TGCAGCGTTGACGGCCAGGGGTACTACGAGCAGTACTTC
TRBV3-1	NA	TRBJ2-1	18	many	CASSRGWLDPLARNEQFF	TGTGCCAGCAGCCGAGGGTGGCTAGACCCTCTTGCCCGGAATGAGCAGTTCTTC
TRBV3-1	NA	TRBJ1-6	15	many	CASSQEGQGSSPLHF	TGTGCCAGCAGCCAAGAAGGGCAGGGATCTTCACCCCTCCACTTT
TRBV27	TRBD2	TRBJ2-1	16	many	CASSSPLREVYNEQFF	TGTGCCAGCAGTTCCCCGTTGCGGGAGGTATACAATGAGCAGTTCTTC
TRBV18	TRBD1	TRBJ2-2	15	few	CASSPGQGSTGELFF	TGTGCCAGCTCACCCGGACAGGGGTCCACCGGGGAGCTGTTTTTT
TRBV28	NA	TRBJ2-2	15	few	CASSPPLKWAGELFF	TGTGCCAGCAGTCCCCCCCTCAAGTGGGCCGGGGAGCTGTTTTTT
TRBV10-3	NA	TRBJ2-1	20	many	CAISESMQDSTISSYNEQFF	TGTGCCATCAGTGAGTCGATGCAGGACAGTACCATAAGCTCCTACAATGAGCAGTTCTTC
TRBV12-3/TRBV12-4	TRBD2	TRBJ2-5	16	many	CASSRSMGGLGVPQYF	TGTGCCAGCAGCCGATCCATGGGAGGGCTGGGGGTACCCCAGTACTTC
TRBV6-1	NA	TRBJ2-5	14	NA	CASSDRDIEETQYF	TGTGCCAGCAGTGACCGGGACATAGAAGAGACCCAGTACTTC
TRBV11-2	NA	TRBJ2-7	14	many	CASSLATTGYEQYF	TGTGCCAGCAGCTTAGCTACGACAGGCTACGAGCAGTACTTC
TRBV19	TRBD2	TRBJ2-1	18	NA	CASSYSPPWREGYNEQFF	TGTGCCAGTAGCTATTCACCCCCCTGGCGGGAGGGATACAATGAGCAGTTCTTC
TRBV2	NA	TRBJ2-5	14	few	CASRRDLSIETQYF	TGTGCCAGCAGAAGGGACCTAAGCATAGAGACCCAGTACTTC
TRBV5-1	TRBD1	TRBJ2-1	17	few	CASSLEGQASSYNEQFF	TGCGCCAGCAGCTTGGAGGGACAGGCCAGCTCCTACAATGAGCAGTTCTTC
TRBV4-1	NA	TRBJ2-7	16	many	CASSQGLEGGSYEQYF	TGCGCCAGCAGCCAAGGGCTCGAGGGAGGATCCTACGAGCAGTACTTC
TRBV6-1	NA	TRBJ2-5	15	many	CASSTTVSPQETQYF	TGTGCCAGCAGCACAACAGTGAGCCCTCAAGAGACCCAGTACTTC
TRBV6-2/TRBV6-3	TRBD2	TRBJ2-7	16	many	CASSYPLAGDSYEQYF	TGTGCCAGCAGTTACCCCCTAGCGGGAGATTCCTACGAGCAGTACTTC
TRBV19	NA	TRBJ1-5	15	NA	CASKGGRVRNQPQHF	TGTGCCAGTAAAGGCGGAAGAGTCCGCAATCAGCCCCAGCATTTT
TRBV11-2	TRBD2	TRBJ2-1	16	NA	CASSVDPGTSGRRVVF	TGCGCCAGCAGCGTGGACCCCGGGACTAGCGGGAGGAGGGTGGTCTTC
TRBV27	TRBD2	TRBJ2-1	15	many	CASSPAGGPYNEQFF	TGTGCCAGCAGCCCAGCGGGAGGGCCTTACAATGAGCAGTTCTTC
TRBV4-2	TRBD2	TRBJ2-1	18	NA	CASSQDGDYSDLYNEQFF	TGTGCCAGCAGCCAAGATGGGGACTATAGCGACCTCTACAATGAGCAGTTCTTC
TRBV5-4	NA	TRBJ2-7	15	few	CASSDPTTSAYEQYF	TGTGCCAGCAGCGATCCAACGACGAGTGCCTACGAGCAGTACTTC
TRBV5-1	NA	TRBJ2-5	13	NA	CASSLTSSETQYF	TGCGCCAGCAGCTTAACTAGCTCAGAGACCCAGTACTTC
TRBV20-1	TRBD2	TRBJ2-1	14	many	CSAAGTSGHNEQFF	TGCAGTGCTGCCGGGACTAGCGGTCACAATGAGCAGTTCTTC
TRBV7-9	TRBD2	TRBJ2-7	15	NA	CASSSNSGSWYEQYF	TGTGCCAGCAGTTCGAATAGCGGGAGCTGGTACGAGCAGTACTTC
TRBV2	NA	TRBJ1-2	16	many	CASSDISSLTDYGYTF	TGTGCCAGCAGTGATATTTCAAGCCTGACGGACTATGGCTACACCTTC
TRBV19	NA	TRBJ1-2	19	NA	CASSPHQIGPSGPNYGYTF	TGTGCCAGTAGCCCCCACCAGATCGGGCCCTCCGGACCTAACTATGGCTACACCTTC
TRBV20-1	TRBD1	TRBJ2-2	16	NA	CSARKTGKVDTGELFF	TGCAGTGCTAGAAAGACAGGGAAAGTCGATACCGGGGAGCTGTTTTTT
TRBV12-3/TRBV12-4	NA	TRBJ2-1	13	many	CASSGHFYNEQFF	TGTGCCAGCAGCGGACATTTCTACAATGAGCAGTTCTTC
TRBV12-3/TRBV12-4	NA	TRBJ1-2	13	many	CASSFDSNYGYTF	TGTGCCAGCAGTTTTGACAGCAACTATGGCTACACCTTC
TRBV28	NA	TRBJ2-7	14	many	CASSLAGFPAEQYF	TGTGCCAGCAGTTTGGCAGGCTTTCCAGCCGAGCAGTACTTC
TRBV7-9	NA	TRBJ1-2	14	many	CASSRGREAHGYTF	TGTGCCAGCAGCCGGGGAAGGGAAGCTCATGGCTACACCTTC
TRBV12-3/TRBV12-4	NA	TRBJ1-3	11	few	CASRFADTIYF	TGTGCCAGCAGATTTGCAGACACCATATATTTT
TRBV6-1	NA	TRBJ2-7	13	many	CASSVLPSYEQYF	TGTGCCAGCAGTGTCCTGCCCTCCTACGAGCAGTACTTC
TRBV24-1	NA	TRBJ2-1	14	many	CATSDGGLGNEQFF	TGTGCCACCAGTGATGGAGGGTTGGGCAATGAGCAGTTCTTC
TRBV12-3/TRBV12-4	TRBD2	TRBJ2-1	15	many	CASSGTSGLYNEQFF	TGTGCCAGCTCCGGTACTAGCGGCCTCTACAATGAGCAGTTCTTC
TRBV13	NA	TRBJ1-2	12	few	CASSLRVGGYTF	TGTGCCAGCAGCTTAAGGGTCGGTGGCTACACCTTC
TRBV15	TRBD2	TRBJ2-3	23	NA	CATSRDSRRGELAGGAYTDTQYF	TGTGCCACCAGCAGAGATTCGAGGCGCGGGGAACTAGCGGGAGGCGCCTACACAGATACGCAGTATTTT
TRBV19	TRBD2	TRBJ2-2	22	few	CASSKRKSGTSGTPTESGELFF	TGTGCCAGTAGTAAACGAAAATCCGGGACTAGCGGGACCCCCACTGAATCTGGGGAGCTGTTTTTT
TRBV2	TRBD1	TRBJ2-2	16	many	CASRDRTGTPSGELFF	TGTGCCAGCAGGGACAGGACAGGGACCCCATCCGGGGAGCTGTTTTTT
TRBV12-3/TRBV12-4	TRBD1	TRBJ1-2	14	NA	CASSLGGQIYGYTF	TGTGCCAGCAGTTTGGGGGGACAGATTTATGGCTACACCTTC
TRBV20-1	TRBD2	TRBJ2-3	15	many	CSASELAGAADTQYF	TGCAGTGCTAGTGAGCTAGCGGGAGCGGCAGATACGCAGTATTTT
TRBV10-3	TRBD1	TRBJ2-7	14	many	CAISELRGRYEQYF	TGTGCCATCAGTGAGCTCAGGGGGCGGTACGAGCAGTACTTC
TRBV7-9	NA	TRBJ2-1	14	many	CASSLDQGHNEQFF	TGTGCCAGCAGCTTAGATCAGGGCCACAATGAGCAGTTCTTC
TRBV30	NA	TRBJ1-1	15	many	CAWRITGSQNTEAFF	TGTGCCTGGAGAATTACTGGGTCCCAAAACACTGAAGCTTTCTTT
TRBV11-2	TRBD1	TRBJ1-1	17	many	CASSSYPGTGLNTEAFF	TGTGCCAGCAGCTCCTACCCCGGGACAGGCCTGAACACTGAAGCTTTCTTT